This T cell receptor beta chain was captured by sequencing in a study of CD4 and CD8 cells across lung adenocarcinoma regions. Germline V CDR1 and CDR2: MNHNS, SASEGT. The V and J ends lost 6 bases and 8 bases, in that order; junction bases with no gene match: 7. The CDR3 contains 14 residues. TCRdb re-derived calls from the PCR reads in MiXCR, one entry per CDR3 protein. The table has around 15,000 distinct CDR3 sequences, less than 55% seen once. Samples came from patients with localized non-small cell lung adenocarcinoma. The TCR originated in a female donor with lung adenocarcinoma. The CD4 and CD8 labels of this study may be unreliable. This chain links TRBV6-1 with TRBJ1-6, with TRBD1 identical over 7 bases. Sequencing was performed on CD8+ T cells from the center of a lung tumor. CDR3 protein: CASSFITGDSPLHF. The CDR3 DNA reads as TGTGCCAGCAGCTTTATAACAGGGGATTCACCCCTCCACTTT.